The clone carrying this TCR beta chain showed up many times. Its antigen remains unknown. Fresh peripheral blood, approximately 10 ml, was the PBMC source. This sample is drawn from a study of Graves' ophthalmopathy and Graves' hyperthyroidism. Study summary: At the time of initial diagnosis and before any treatment, peripheral blood was collected. Points from the study as a whole: Most expanded thyroid clonotypes above 0.001 frequency also appeared in blood. Its predictions of ophthalmopathy progression gave the model 70.59% sensitivity and roughly 76% specificity.

Germline V gene data show CDR1 as SGHTA and CDR2 as FQGTGA. Trimming left V 5 bases short and J 1 base short, with 14 bases between. The CDR3 length is 15 residues. RNA transcripts were the source from which TCR beta CDR3 regions were amplified. An opening RT-PCR round employed HTBI primers and preceded a second-round multiplex PCR. Each CDR3 protein is one row after TCRdb ran MiXCR on the multiplex PCR reads. The sample has 350,000 to 450,000 distinct CDR3 sequences, around 20% seen once; the top ten hold 1.6%. This receptor was taken from a woman younger than 30 with Graves' ophthalmopathy. The source material was peripheral blood. The rearrangement uses TRBV7-3 and TRBJ2-5; perhaps D is TRBD1 or TRBD2 (7 bases each). CDR3 protein: CASSLRGDSQETQYF. The CDR3 DNA sequence: TGTGCCAGCAGCCTTCGGGGGGACAGCCAAGAGACCCAGTACTTC.